These 16 T cell receptor beta chains share one sample of origin, sequenced in a study of identical twins (TCRdb year 2016). Library method: 5' RACE. The sequencer was an Illumina HiSeq 2000. TCRdb's own reprocessing of the public reads used fastp at Q25 and MiXCR and kept productive beta chains. Records with the same CDR3 protein are collapsed into one entry carrying the most frequent genes and DNA. The sample data list 1.5 million to 2 million distinct CDR3 sequences, and more than 30% of these were observed just once. Of the sample, less than 0.35% is held by the ten largest clones. Sample: cord blood. The receptors originated from a newborn girl in good health.

This clonotype has a handful of counts. This chain links TRBV25-1 with TRBJ2-5, with D possibly matching TRBD1 (5 bases). The CDR3 is made up of 15 amino acids. Between the trimmed V and J ends, which lost 3 bases and 0 bases, there was a span of 11 bases. Germline V gene lookup returns CDR1 MGHDK and CDR2 SYGVNS. CDR3 in DNA: TGTGCCAGCAGTGAGTCCACAGGAAACCAAGAGACCCAGTACTTC. It encodes CASSESTGNQETQYF. The whole variable domain, filled in from reference TRBV25-1 and TRBJ2-5, reads EADIYQTPRYLVIGTGKKITLECSQTMGHDKMYWYQQDPGMELHLIHYSYGVNSTEKGDLSSESTVSRIRTEHFPLTLESARPSHTSQYLCASSESTGNQETQYFGPGTRLLVL.

The V call is TRBV5-1, the J call TRBJ1-6, with 8 bases aligning to TRBD1. Unmatched junction bases numbered 17, after V lost 3 bases and J lost 18 bases. The CDR3 is 15 residues long. CDR1 is SGHRS and CDR2 is YFSETQ in the germline V gene. The CDR3 region is CASSSLGQVNSLPHF. The CDR3 nucleotides read TGCGCCAGCAGCTCTCTGGGACAGGTTAATTCACTCCCCCACTTT.

The rearrangement uses TRBV4-2 and TRBJ2-1; TRBD2 might be the D (5 bases). The end of the DNA aligns better with TRBJ2-7, so the J call may be wrong. Germline values: CDR1 LGHNA, CDR2 YNFKEQ. The CDR3 sequence is 17 residues long. The CDR3 loop is CASSQEPSLSSYNEQYF. The CDR3 coding sequence is TGTGCCAGCAGCCAAGAGCCTAGCCTGAGCTCCTACAATGAGCAGTACTTC.

This clonotype showed up just a few times. The J gene is TRBJ1-1, the V gene TRBV5-4, with 8 bases fitting TRBD1. CDR1 and CDR2 (germline): SGHNT, YYREEE (reference sequence). J was trimmed by 0 bases and V by 3 bases; bases with no gene match: 10. The CDR3 has 17 residues. This CDR3 is CASSSGQGNLMNTEAFF. The CDR3 DNA follows: TGTGCCAGCAGCTCCGGACAGGGCAACCTCATGAACACTGAAGCTTTCTTT.

V and J are TRBV20-1 and TRBJ2-3, with 8 bases lining up with TRBD2. The CDR3 spans 14 residues. Trimming cost V 5 bases and J 2 bases; bases outside gene matches: 6. Per germline, CDR1 DFQATT and CDR2 SNEGSKA (reference sequence). In DNA, the CDR3 is TGCAGTGCTTATGCGGGAGGTGTCACAGATACGCAGTATTTT. This sequence encodes CSAYAGGVTDTQYF.

The chain employs TRBV4-2 and TRBJ1-1; weak D call: TRBD1 (6 bases). V was pared by 0 bases and J by 4 bases, with 12 bases between. There are 15 residues in the CDR3. Per germline, CDR1 LGHNA and CDR2 YNFKEQ. The CDR3 DNA reads as TGTGCCAGCAGCCAAGAAGGCATAGGGGGCACTGAAGCTTTCTTT. Translation gives CASSQEGIGGTEAFF.

This clonotype was seen once. The CDR3 reads CASSLLIRGLSTDTQYF. Written as DNA, the CDR3 is TGTGCCAGCAGCTTACTTATTAGGGGGCTGAGCACAGATACGCAGTATTTT. V gene TRBV7-9 combines with J gene TRBJ2-3, with 7 bases that match TRBD1. With V trimmed by 2 bases and J by 0 bases, 8 bases remained unmatched. The CDR3 loop spans 17 amino acids. CDR1 SEHNR and CDR2 FQNEAQ come from the germline V gene (reference sequence).

In this sample, this clonotype turned up a few times. This chain connects TRBV20-1 to TRBJ2-1; 11 nucleotides align to TRBD2. Per germline, CDR1 DFQATT and CDR2 SNEGSKA (reference sequence). The CDR3 is 12 residues long. V lost 8 bases, J lost 8 bases, and 5 bases stayed unmatched. Here the CDR3 DNA reads TGCAGTATAGCGGGGGGGCCAGATGAGCAGTTCTTC. This codes for CSIAGGPDEQFF.

This clonotype appeared a few times. This chain joins TRBV20-1 and TRBJ2-7; maybe TRBD2 (6 bases). Trimming stripped 0 bases from V and 4 bases from J, with 16 bases between. The CDR3 consists of 15 residues. Germline lookup yields CDR1 DFQATT and CDR2 SNEGSKA (reference sequence). CDR3 sequence: CSARDYTGEAYEQYF. The CDR3 DNA reads TGCAGTGCTAGAGATTATACCGGGGAGGCATACGAGCAGTACTTC.

This clonotype was counted a few times. The J gene is TRBJ1-4, the V gene TRBV10-3, with D perhaps TRBD1 (6 bases). Germline assignment: CDR1 ENHRY and CDR2 SYGVKD. This CDR3 contains 13 residues. V lost 8 bases to trimming and J lost 7 bases, with 14 bases between them. The CDR3 is CAIATGVGEKLFF. The CDR3 DNA reads as TGTGCCATCGCGACAGGCGTCGGTGAAAAACTGTTTTTT.

This clonotype was counted a few times. J is TRBJ1-1 and V is TRBV29-1, with 7 bases identical to TRBD1. The CDR3 runs 14 residues. Germline CDR1 SQVTM, CDR2 ANQGSEA. Trimming at V came to 7 bases and at J to 1 base, leaving 9 bases not matched to a gene. CDR3 bases: TGCAGCGCCCCGGACAGGTATGGGAACACTGAAGCTTTCTTT. Protein: CSAPDRYGNTEAFF.

Details on this clonotype: Germline is not matched at one junction end, which may reflect a read error. The genes are TRBV3-1 and TRBJ2-1; perhaps TRBD2 as D (5 bases). Germline loops: CDR1 LGHDT, CDR2 YNNKEL (reference sequence). The CDR3 length is 15 residues. CDR3 protein: CAGSQDSGSYNEQFF. The CDR3 DNA is TGTGCCGGCAGCCAAGACTCGGGGAGCTACAATGAGCAGTTCTTC.

The chain is built from TRBV2 and TRBJ1-6; D is ambiguous. Germline CDR1 SNHLY, CDR2 FYNNEI. V was trimmed by 2 bases and J by 5 bases, leaving 13 bases between them. This CDR3 contains 16 residues. The CDR3 loop is CASSEYGRPDNSPLHF. CDR3 DNA sequence: TGTGCCAGCAGTGAATATGGGCGTCCAGATAATTCACCCCTCCACTTT.

The V call is TRBV4-1, the J call TRBJ2-3; D is uncertain. The CDR3 has 15 residues. V was clipped by 2 bases and J by 0 bases, with 9 bases between them. CDR1 and CDR2 from the germline V gene are MGHRA and YSYEKL. CDR3 in DNA: TGCGCCAGCAGCCAAAAGGGTCCAAGCACAGATACGCAGTATTTT. This gives the protein CASSQKGPSTDTQYF.

This chain connects TRBV27 to TRBJ2-1; D possibly corresponds to TRBD2 (6 bases). Germline V lookup: CDR1 MNHEY, CDR2 SMNVEV (reference sequence). The germline V and J ends were trimmed by 10 bases and 5 bases, with 12 bases remaining between them. CDR3 length: 12 residues. The CDR3 DNA is TGTGCCACGAGGAGGGAAAACAATGAGCAGTTCTTC. Its translation is CATRRENNEQFF.

The V gene is TRBV2, the J gene TRBJ1-5, with TRBD1 matching over 10 bases. V lost 4 bases and J lost 6; bases outside the gene matches: 6. The CDR3 has 15 residues. CDR1 SNHLY and CDR2 FYNNEI come from the germline V gene. The CDR3 DNA reads TGTGCCAGCAGTGCGGGACAGGGGATCGGTCAGCCCCAGCATTTT. Amino acids: CASSAGQGIGQPQHF. The whole variable domain, filled in from reference TRBV2 and TRBJ1-5, reads EPEVTQTPSHQVTQMGQEVILRCVPISNHLYFYWYRQILGQKVEFLVSFYNNEISEKSEIFDDQFSVERPDGSNFTLKIRSTKLEDSAMYFCASSAGQGIGQPQHFGDGTRLSIL.